The sequence of this T cell receptor beta chain was determined in a study of blood T cell repertoires in COVID-19. About the research overall: The origin of the acute and convalescent COVID-19 samples was the United States, Italy and Spain.

Germline CDR1 LNHDA, CDR2 SQIVND (reference sequence). The CDR3 consists of 15 residues. With 7 bases clipped from V and 2 bases from J, the junction kept 5 bases outside the gene matches. Some clones are missing from TCRdb's copy, which holds only in-frame ones; the method was immunoSEQ multiplex PCR. The sample lists some 120,000 clones; 87% were seen once. The receptor was isolated from a woman aged 45-60 years with acute or convalescent COVID-19. Sequenced sample: peripheral blood. The chain couples TRBV19 to TRBJ2-3; 11 bases map to TRBD2. This chain's CDR3 is CASKRLAGYTDTQYF. CDR3 bases: TGTGCCAGTAAGCGACTAGCGGGGTACACAGATACGCAGTATTTT.